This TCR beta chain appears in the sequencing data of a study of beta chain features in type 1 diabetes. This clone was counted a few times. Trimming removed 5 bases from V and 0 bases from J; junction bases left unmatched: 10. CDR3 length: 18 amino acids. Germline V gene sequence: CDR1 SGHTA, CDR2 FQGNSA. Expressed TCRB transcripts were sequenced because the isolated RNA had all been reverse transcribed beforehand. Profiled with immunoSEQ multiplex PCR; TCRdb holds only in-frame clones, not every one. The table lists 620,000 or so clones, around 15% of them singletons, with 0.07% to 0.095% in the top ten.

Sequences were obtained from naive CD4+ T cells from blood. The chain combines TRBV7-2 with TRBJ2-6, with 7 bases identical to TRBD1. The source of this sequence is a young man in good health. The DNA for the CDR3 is TGTGCCAGCAGCCCACCGACAGGGATGAGCTCTGGGGCCAACGTCCTGACTTTC. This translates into CASSPPTGMSSGANVLTF.